The TCR beta chain described here comes from a study of shared clonotypes between healthy human individuals. Study overall: Every donor yielded three CD4 naive, three CD4 memory, two CD8 naive and one CD8 memory plate.

Study-wide findings and caveats: Incomplete sequencing of sorted subsets was indicated by rarefaction despite large depth. The low donor count limited represented genetic and exposure-history diversity.

Approximately 30,000 T cell genomes (roughly 0.2 ug DNA) went into each sorted-subset replicate. The repertoire was sequenced with immunoSEQ multiplex PCR; TCRdb's copy has only in-frame clones and lacks some. The sample includes about 2 million clones, about 95% seen only once; the top ten take 0.85% to 1.3%. A note on this clone: What it binds is unknown.

Germline CDR1 is SEHNR and CDR2 is FQNEAQ (reference sequence). This CDR3 comprises 14 residues. Trimming removed 3 bases from V and 5 bases from J, with 13 bases in between. Naivety among CD8 cells was defined by CD45RO negativity and positive CCR7 selection, thereby excluding terminally differentiated effector memory CD45RA+ cells. This TCR was sampled from a man aged 18-30 years in good health. Material for sequencing was naive CD8+ T cells sorted from blood. The chain uses TRBV7-9 and TRBJ2-5; maybe TRBD2 (6 bases). The CDR3 here is CASSFGGVHETQYF. CDR3 coding DNA: TGTGCCAGCAGCTTCGGCGGGGTGCACGAGACCCAGTACTTC.